This T cell receptor (beta chain) is drawn from a study of shared clonotypes between healthy human individuals. Overall study findings and caveats: The study's rarefaction showed incomplete sorted-subset sequencing despite large depth.

CDR1 and CDR2 from the germline V gene are SGHVS and FQNEAQ. Trimming left V 5 bases short and J 5 bases short, with 17 bases between. This CDR3 region has 15 residues. Some clones are missing from TCRdb's copy, which holds only in-frame ones; the method was immunoSEQ multiplex PCR. This sample has 2 million to 2.5 million clones, with roughly 92% found just once. Concerning this clone: What it binds is not known.

The sample taken for sequencing was naive CD4+ T cells from PBMCs. Subset: CD45RA+ positively selected. The V and J genes are TRBV7-8 and TRBJ2-3, with D perhaps matching TRBD1 (5 bases). The sequence came from a man between 18 and 35 years old in good health. Some clones in this sample may be carry-over from other donors' samples. This CDR3 reads CASSASGNLVDTQYF. CDR3 coding DNA: TGTGCCAGCAGCGCCTCAGGGAATTTGGTAGATACGCAGTATTTT.